These 24 T cell receptor beta chains were all obtained from the same sample, sequenced in a study of blood T cell repertoires in COVID-19. Assay: immunoSEQ multiplex PCR; the TCRdb copy retains only in-frame clones and omits some. The sample shows about 150,000 clones, approximately 80% of them seen only once. The material sequenced was peripheral blood. The receptors were gathered from a woman between 50 and 59 years old with acute or convalescent COVID-19.

The genes are TRBV24-1 and TRBJ2-7; 11 bases match TRBD2. J lost 1 base, V lost 4 bases, and 2 bases had no gene match. The CDR3 runs to 15 residues. Germline V gene data show CDR1 as KGHDR and CDR2 as SFDVKD. The chain's CDR3 is CATSDLAGGSYEQYF. DNA of the CDR3: TGTGCCACCAGTGACCTAGCGGGAGGTTCCTACGAGCAGTACTTC.

The CDR3 DNA reads as TGCAGCGTTGGAGAGGACAGGGGAGGGAACATTCAGTACTTC. Protein sequence: CSVGEDRGGNIQYF. V usage is TRBV29-1 and J usage is TRBJ2-4; the match to TRBD1 covers 9 bases. This CDR3 region has 14 residues. Germline V gene data show CDR1 as SQVTM and CDR2 as ANQGSEA. V gave up 4 bases and J gave up 7 bases; unmatched junction bases: 8.

The CDR3 loop is CASSDLGGQGRYGYTF. The DNA of the CDR3 is TGTGCCAGCAGTGACCTGGGGGGACAGGGAAGATATGGCTACACCTTC. The chain combines TRBV25-1 with TRBJ1-2; 9 nucleotides align to TRBD1. This CDR3 is built from 16 residues. Per germline, CDR1 MGHDK and CDR2 SYGVNS. Trimming cost V 3 bases and J 5 bases; bases outside gene matches: 10.

The chain has TRBV19 and TRBJ1-2; D not resolved. This CDR3 contains 12 residues. From germline, CDR1 is LNHDA and CDR2 SQIVND (reference sequence). Trimming removed 5 bases at V and 7 bases at J, with 11 bases between. This CDR3 is CASSGSETGYTF. DNA for the CDR3: TGTGCCAGTAGTGGCTCAGAAACTGGCTACACCTTC.

This sequence joins TRBV19 and TRBJ1-1, with 7 bases matching TRBD1. Losses at the gene ends were 6 bases for V and 10 bases for J; bases not matched to a gene: 14. The CDR3 length is 14 residues. The germline gives CDR1 LNHDA, CDR2 SQIVND (reference sequence). The CDR3 bases are TGTGCCAGTAGCAAAGATGCCCACAGGGGAACAGCTTTCTTT. Translation: CASSKDAHRGTAFF.

The rearrangement uses TRBV9 and TRBJ2-3; TRBD2 aligns across 8 bases. This CDR3 region has 15 residues. CDR1 is SGDLS and CDR2 is YYNGEE in the germline V gene. V trimming: 4 bases; J trimming: 4 bases; junction bases outside the gene matches: 8. The CDR3 region has the DNA TGTGCCAGCAGCACCAGCGGGGGAGGGGCAGATACGCAGTATTTT. Protein: CASSTSGGGADTQYF.

The chain employs TRBV18 and TRBJ1-1; possibly TRBD1 for D (5 bases). Germline values: CDR1 KGHSH, CDR2 LQKENI. This CDR3 region has 16 residues. V was clipped by 2 bases and J by 7 bases, with 20 bases between them. CDR3 residues: CASSPIGGGVKGEAFF. CDR3 in DNA: TGTGCCAGCTCACCAATCGGGGGTGGGGTTAAAGGTGAAGCTTTCTTT.

This chain links TRBV24-1 with TRBJ2-1, with 8 bases fitting TRBD2. V dropped 9 bases and J dropped 7; count of bases not matched to a gene: 7. The CDR3 sequence is 13 residues long. Germline CDR1 and CDR2: KGHDR and SFDVKD. The CDR3 region has the DNA TGTGCCACCGCCGGGGGGGTTGCGAATGAGCAGTTCTTC. Translation gives CATAGGVANEQFF.

CDR3 region: CATSRVWGGNTYNEQFF. The DNA for the CDR3 is TGTGCCACCAGCAGAGTCTGGGGAGGGAATACCTACAATGAGCAGTTCTTC. This chain links TRBV15 with TRBJ2-1, with 7 positions matching TRBD2. This CDR3 comprises 17 residues. V shed 1 base, J shed 2 bases, and the junction held 8 bases outside the gene matches. CDR1 and CDR2 from the germline V gene are LNHNV and YYDKDF (reference sequence).

This chain links TRBV7-2 with TRBJ1-2; TRBD1 matches at 9 bases. CDR3 length equals 16 residues. Per the germline V gene, CDR1 is SGHTA and CDR2 is FQGNSA. With 1 base clipped from V and 4 bases from J, the junction kept 7 bases outside the gene matches. The CDR3 DNA follows: TGTGCCAGCAGCTTAGGAACAGGGGGCTTGGTCTATGGCTACACCTTC. This translates into CASSLGTGGLVYGYTF.

The chain couples TRBV5-6 to TRBJ1-6, with TRBD1 identical over 8 bases. CDR3 length: 15 residues. Germline V lookup: CDR1 SGHDT, CDR2 YYEEEE. V shed 0 bases, J shed 8 bases, and the junction held 4 bases outside the gene matches. The CDR3 here is CASSLAQGAYSPLHF. The DNA for the CDR3 is TGTGCCAGCAGCTTGGCGCAGGGGGCTTATTCACCCCTCCACTTT.

This clone was picked up one time. The chain combines TRBV10-3 with TRBJ2-3, with 9 bases that match TRBD1. Per germline, CDR1 ENHRY and CDR2 SYGVKD. J gave up 4 bases and V 4 bases, and 3 bases lay outside the gene matches. This CDR3 spans 14 amino acids. The CDR3 sequence is CAISGGQGPDTQYF. The CDR3 DNA reads as TGTGCCATCAGTGGGGGACAGGGACCAGATACGCAGTATTTT.

The chain employs TRBV4-3 and TRBJ2-5, with D maybe TRBD1 (5 bases). The CDR3 totals 16 residues. V was clipped by 1 base and J by 4 bases, with 16 bases between them. In germline, CDR1 is LGHNA, CDR2 YSLEER. CDR3: CASSQAWGRKGETQYF. The CDR3 coding sequence is TGCGCCAGCAGCCAAGCTTGGGGCAGAAAAGGAGAGACCCAGTACTTC.

The chain has TRBV7-2 and TRBJ1-5; tentative D call: TRBD1 (5 bases). The germline CDR1 and CDR2 sequences are SGHTA and FQGNSA. The CDR3 covers 15 residues. V lost 0 bases and J lost 9, with 15 bases in between. CDR3 sequence (DNA): TGTGCCAGCAGCTTAGCTCGGGGGGAGGCCAGGCCCCAGCATTTT. Amino acids: CASSLARGEARPQHF.

This clone occurred once. The chain carries TRBV6-5 and TRBJ2-3; tentatively, D is TRBD2 (7 bases). Germline CDR1 reads MNHEY; CDR2 reads SVGAGI. V lost 7 bases and J 6 bases, leaving 17 bases between the germline ends. The CDR3 contains 14 residues. CDR3 nucleotides: TGTGCCAGCACCTTGACCGGGGGGCCGGATACGCAGTATTTT. Translated, it gives CASTLTGGPDTQYF.

The DNA of the CDR3 is TGCGCCAGCAAGGCCCCGACAGAGAACTATGGCTACACCTTC. Translation gives CASKAPTENYGYTF. This chain joins TRBV5-1 and TRBJ1-2, with a weak D call TRBD1 (5 bases). Germline V CDR1 and CDR2: SGHRS, YFSETQ. The CDR3 has 14 amino acids. V shed 6 bases and J shed 2 bases, with 14 bases lying between them.

The gene calls are TRBV2 and TRBJ1-4, with 9 bases fitting TRBD1. The CDR3 totals 17 residues. J lost 3 bases, V lost 3 bases, and 8 bases had no gene match. The V gene's germline CDR1 is SNHLY and CDR2 FYNNEI. The CDR3 sequence is CASSDLGTGRPNEKLFF. Written as DNA, the CDR3 is TGTGCCAGCAGTGATTTAGGGACAGGGCGGCCTAATGAAAAACTGTTTTTT.

This clone was seen only a few times. The J gene is TRBJ1-5, the V gene TRBV12-3 or TRBV12-4, with no clear D. The CDR3 is 13 amino acids. The germline V and J ends were trimmed by 1 base and 7 bases, with 8 bases remaining between them. The CDR3 is CASSLGAEQPQHF. In DNA form, the CDR3 reads TGTGCCAGCAGTTTAGGAGCGGAGCAGCCCCAGCATTTT.

V is TRBV7-3 and J is TRBJ1-2, with D possibly being TRBD1 (6 bases). Germline V gives CDR1 SGHTA, CDR2 FQGTGA. V dropped 5 bases and J dropped 6 bases, with 10 bases sitting between them. The CDR3 totals 12 residues. In DNA, the CDR3 is TGTGCCAGCAGCCCTGGGGGCGATGGCTACACCTTC. Amino acids: CASSPGGDGYTF.

The chain links TRBV28 to TRBJ2-7; the D gene is possibly TRBD2 (5 bases). The CDR3 has 14 residues. Deletions cut 9 bases from V and 6 bases from J, with 21 bases between. The germline CDR1 and CDR2 sequences are MDHEN and SYDVKM. CDR3 protein: CASTPFRGGSEQYF. CDR3 DNA sequence: TGTGCCAGTACTCCGTTCCGTGGAGGCAGCGAGCAGTACTTC.

This chain uses TRBV6-2 or TRBV6-3 with TRBJ2-5; 8 bases are a match to TRBD2. CDR3 size: 14 residues. Germline V gene lookup returns CDR1 MNHEY and CDR2 SVGEGT. V lost 2 bases and J lost 3; bases outside the gene matches: 2. CDR3 coding DNA: TGTGCCAGCAGTTACGCCGGGAGGGAAGAGACCCAGTACTTC. Translated, it gives CASSYAGREETQYF.

This clone has just a few counts. Other DNA sequences in this specimen translate into the identical CDR3. The V and J genes are TRBV5-6 and TRBJ2-5; 7 nucleotides match TRBD1. Trimming at V came to 1 base and at J to 1 base, leaving 4 bases not matched to a gene. Per germline, CDR1 SGHDT and CDR2 YYEEEE. The CDR3 has 15 residues. CDR3 amino acids: CASSLLAGGQETQYF. The CDR3 DNA sequence: TGTGCCAGCAGCTTGCTAGCAGGGGGCCAAGAGACCCAGTACTTC. The variable domain in full, completed from reference TRBV5-6 and TRBJ2-5, reads DAGVTQSPTHLIKTRGQQVTLRCSPKSGHDTVSWYQQALGQGPQFIFQYYEEEERQRGNFPDRFSGHQFPNYSSELNVNALLLGDSALYLCASSLLAGGQETQYFGPGTRLLVL.

The chain recombines TRBV6-5 with TRBJ1-1, with TRBD1 identical over 10 bases. Trimming cost V 6 bases and J 5 bases; bases outside gene matches: 6. Germline assignment: CDR1 MNHEY and CDR2 SVGAGI. The length of the CDR3 is 14 residues. The CDR3 region is CASRGTGEGTEAFF. CDR3 nucleotide sequence: TGTGCCAGCAGGGGGACAGGGGAGGGTACTGAAGCTTTCTTT.

The chain joins TRBV5-6 to TRBJ1-3; D might be TRBD1 (6 bases). V was shortened by 4 bases and J by 0 bases, with 11 bases between the two germline ends. CDR3 length: 15 amino acids. From germline, CDR1 is SGHDT and CDR2 YYEEEE. In DNA, the CDR3 is TGTGCCAGCAGCCTCCTACAGGGCTCTGGAAACACCATATATTTT. It encodes CASSLLQGSGNTIYF.